This T cell receptor beta chain derives from a study of shared clonotypes between healthy human individuals (dated by TCRdb to about 2020). The study in broad terms: The cohort comprised a couple of women and a few men aged 18 to 49 years. For each donor, CD4 naive and CD4 memory were each given three plates, CD8 naive was given two plates, and CD8 memory was given one plate. Blood TCR repertoires of about five healthy adults were deeply sequenced to estimate repertoire size and the extent of clonotype sharing between individuals. To increase sequencing depth and limit assay-specific biases, different laboratories used diverse techniques to prepare libraries and sequence TCR repertoires. Each donor's leukapheresis produced roughly between roughly 0.85 and 10 billion PBMCs.

To note about this clone: The clone's antigen remains unknown. Per-base quality was not reported, and no clone a single base away is much larger than it.

CD8 naive samples were CD45RO-negative cells positively selected for CCR7, giving a CD45RA+CCR7+ population that excluded TemRA cells. Donors were healthy HIV-negative adults with no recently reported acute infections or vaccinations. Every donor was a Caucasian adult living in Nashville, Tennessee, USA. Blood was obtained by leukapheresis, after which PBMCs were separated by Ficoll-Histopaque density gradient centrifugation and cryopreserved in liquid nitrogen vapor phase. Analytical flow cytometry was used to check the purity and quantity of each magnetically sorted T cell population. From each sorted fraction, genomic DNA was isolated and quantified by UV absorbance on a Nanodrop 2000c. The CDR3, from cysteine to phenylalanine, totals 17 residues. The DNA shown is the 51-base CDR3, in frame from base 1. The germline V gene encodes CDR1 SGHTA and CDR2 FQGNSA. Cut back by 4 bases and 3 bases, the V and J ends lie 19 bases apart.

TCR CDR3 regions were amplified from genomic DNA by multiplex PCR using the deep immunoSEQ assay. Extracted genomic DNA from each cell subset was distributed evenly across all wells of several immunoSEQ 96-well plates, and each plate was treated as a replicate. For sorted subsets, 150 to 250 ng of genomic DNA, equivalent to some 33,000 T cell genomes, went into each replicate PCR. Purified libraries were measured with a Qubit 3.0 fluorometer, size-checked on a Bioanalyzer 2100, and measured again with the KAPA Library Quantification kit. Every immunoSEQ 96-well plate was sequenced on a dedicated single-read 150-cycle Illumina NextSeq 550 flow cell. From the authors' description of their analysis: Because only junctional sequences without quality scores were contained in the immunoSEQ output, filtering matching that applied to full-length reads could not be performed. To assign V/J genes and CDR3, sequences were annotated using PyIR, a Python wrapper for IgBLAST v1.9, with IMGT germline references. Reads were filtered out if the reads had weak V/J assignments (E-value above 1e-6), no CDR3, stop codons, out-of-frame junctions, or ambiguous translated residues. A V3J clonotype was defined by an identical inferred V gene, J gene, and CDR3 amino acid sequence. To compute the percentage overlap between repertoires, the number of shared unique clonotypes was divided by the size of the smaller repertoire. Three approaches were used to assess repertoire richness: RTK rarefaction, the Chao1 estimator, and Recon v2.1 estimates of unobserved clonotypes. Generation probabilities for all TCRbeta clonotypes obtained by the gDNA method from a handful of donors were computed using OLGA. TCRdb took over this immuneACCESS table, retaining in-frame rearrangements with V and J assigned. Such tables are incomplete; in checked studies, under half of the missing clones stem from an unresolved V gene, and the remainder is unexplained. V, J and clone size derive from that table, while D and trimming were established from the DNA sequence. The sample data list roughly 770,000 clones, and roughly 96% of these were observed just once. Around 0.25% of the sample goes to the ten largest clones.

Points the paper makes about the study in general: Pairwise subsampling led to the expectation that sequencing depth would affect the degree of clonotype sharing among donors. Sampling was limited to blood, and TCR repertoires in tissue likely differ from TCR repertoires in blood. Even with the large sequencing depth, rarefaction of the sorted-subset datasets indicated that sequencing was incomplete. Higher generation probabilities were observed for clonotypes shared by all four sorted-subset donors than for non-shared clonotypes. The small number of donors limited the genetic and exposure-history diversity represented. Across several donors, roughly 5.4% of naive CD4, approximately 3.6% of naive CD8, approximately 2.5% of memory CD4, and 0.3% to 0.45% of memory CD8 clonotypes were shared. Naive subsets generally had larger estimated clonotype richness than memory subsets.

The receptor was derived from a man aged 30-40 years in good health. Specimen: naive CD8+ T cells sorted from blood. Taken with the paper, the label for cell subset or site translates to: CD45RA+CCR7+. The rearrangement combines TRBV7-2 with TRBJ2-4, and TRBD2 may be the D gene, going by 6 matching bases. The sequenced DNA: TGTGCCAGCAGCTCCGAGCCGGGGGTAGCTATCAAAAACATTCAGTACTTC. Its protein is CASSSEPGVAIKNIQYF.